This T cell receptor (beta chain) was profiled in a study of blood T cells in healthy people across ages. The second PCR ran roughly 6 to 12 cycles with a sample-barcoded 5' primer and J-beta primers. TCRdb recomputed calls from the 5' RACE reads with MiXCR, one row per CDR3 protein. The sample holds approximately 1.5 million distinct CDR3 sequences, roughly a third seen once. The V end was cut by 3 bases, the J end by 6 bases, with 15 bases between. CDR1 LNHNV and CDR2 YYDKDF come from the germline V gene (reference sequence). This CDR3 is built from 14 residues. The receptor comes from a woman in her thirties in good health. The sample taken for sequencing was blood. The J gene is TRBJ2-7, the V gene TRBV15, with D possibly being TRBD2 (6 bases). The CDR3: CATSSRGSSREQYF. Here the CDR3 DNA reads TGTGCCACCAGCAGTCGGGGGTCATCCCGCGAGCAGTACTTC. Complete variable domain (other parts from reference TRBV15 and TRBJ2-7): DAMVIQNPRYQVTQFGKPVTLSCSQTLNHNVMYWYQQKSSQAPKLLFHYYDKDFNNEADTPDNFQSRRPNTSFCFLDIRSPGLGDTAMYLCATSSRGSSREQYFGPGTRLTVT.